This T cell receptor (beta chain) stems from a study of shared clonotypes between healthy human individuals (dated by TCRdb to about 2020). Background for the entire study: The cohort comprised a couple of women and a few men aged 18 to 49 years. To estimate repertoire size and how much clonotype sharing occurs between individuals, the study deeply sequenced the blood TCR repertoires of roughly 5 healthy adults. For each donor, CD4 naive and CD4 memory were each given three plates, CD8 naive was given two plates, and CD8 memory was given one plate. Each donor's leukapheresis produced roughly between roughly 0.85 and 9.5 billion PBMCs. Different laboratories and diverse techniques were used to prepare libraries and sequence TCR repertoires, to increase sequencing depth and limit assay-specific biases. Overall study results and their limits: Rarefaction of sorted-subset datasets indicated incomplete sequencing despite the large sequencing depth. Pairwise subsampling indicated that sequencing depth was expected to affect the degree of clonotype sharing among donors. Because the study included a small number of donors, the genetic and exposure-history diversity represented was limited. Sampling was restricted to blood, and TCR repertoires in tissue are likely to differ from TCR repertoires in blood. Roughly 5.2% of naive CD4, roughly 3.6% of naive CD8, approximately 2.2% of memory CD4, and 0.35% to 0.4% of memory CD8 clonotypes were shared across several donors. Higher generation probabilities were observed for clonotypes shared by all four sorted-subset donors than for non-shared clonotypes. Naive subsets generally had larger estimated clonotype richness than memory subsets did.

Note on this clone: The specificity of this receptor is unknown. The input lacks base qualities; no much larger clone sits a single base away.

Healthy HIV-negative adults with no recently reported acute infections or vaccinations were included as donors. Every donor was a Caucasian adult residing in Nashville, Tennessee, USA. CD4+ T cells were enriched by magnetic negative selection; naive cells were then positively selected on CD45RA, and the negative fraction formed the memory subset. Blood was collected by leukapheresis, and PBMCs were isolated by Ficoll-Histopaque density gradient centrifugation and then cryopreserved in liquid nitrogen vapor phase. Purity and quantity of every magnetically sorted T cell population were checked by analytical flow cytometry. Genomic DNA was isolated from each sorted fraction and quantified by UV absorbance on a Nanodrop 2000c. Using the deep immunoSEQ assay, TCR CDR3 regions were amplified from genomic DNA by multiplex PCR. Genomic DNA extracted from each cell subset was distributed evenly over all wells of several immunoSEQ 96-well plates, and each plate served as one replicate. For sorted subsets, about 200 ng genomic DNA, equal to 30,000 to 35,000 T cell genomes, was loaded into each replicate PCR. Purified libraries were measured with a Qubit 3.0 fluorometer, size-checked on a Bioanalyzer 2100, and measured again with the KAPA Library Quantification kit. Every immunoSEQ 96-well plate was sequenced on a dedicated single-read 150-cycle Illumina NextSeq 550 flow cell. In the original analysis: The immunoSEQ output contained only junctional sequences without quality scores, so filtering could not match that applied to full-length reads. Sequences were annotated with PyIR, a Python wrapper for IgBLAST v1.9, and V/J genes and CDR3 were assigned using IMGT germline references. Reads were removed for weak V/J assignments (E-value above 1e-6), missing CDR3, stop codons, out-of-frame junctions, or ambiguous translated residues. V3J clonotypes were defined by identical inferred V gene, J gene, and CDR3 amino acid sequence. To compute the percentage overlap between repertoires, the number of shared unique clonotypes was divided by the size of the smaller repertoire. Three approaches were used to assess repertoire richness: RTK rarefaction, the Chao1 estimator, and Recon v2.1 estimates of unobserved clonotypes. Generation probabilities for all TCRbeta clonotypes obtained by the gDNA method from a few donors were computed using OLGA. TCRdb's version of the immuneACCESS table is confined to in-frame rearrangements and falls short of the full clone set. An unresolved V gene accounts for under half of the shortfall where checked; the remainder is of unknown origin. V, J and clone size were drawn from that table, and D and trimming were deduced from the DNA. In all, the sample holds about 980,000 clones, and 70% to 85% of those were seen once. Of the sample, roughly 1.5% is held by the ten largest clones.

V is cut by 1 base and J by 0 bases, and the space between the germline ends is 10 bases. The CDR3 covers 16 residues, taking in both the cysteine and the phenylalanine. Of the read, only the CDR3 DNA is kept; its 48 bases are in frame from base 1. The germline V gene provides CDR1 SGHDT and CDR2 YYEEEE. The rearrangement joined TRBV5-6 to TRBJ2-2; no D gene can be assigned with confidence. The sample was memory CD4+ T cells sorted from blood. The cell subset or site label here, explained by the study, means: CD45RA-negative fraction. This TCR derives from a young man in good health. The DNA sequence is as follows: TGTGCCAGCAGCTTGTTTTCCGTCTCGAACACCGGGGAGCTGTTTTTT. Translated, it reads CASSLFSVSNTGELFF.